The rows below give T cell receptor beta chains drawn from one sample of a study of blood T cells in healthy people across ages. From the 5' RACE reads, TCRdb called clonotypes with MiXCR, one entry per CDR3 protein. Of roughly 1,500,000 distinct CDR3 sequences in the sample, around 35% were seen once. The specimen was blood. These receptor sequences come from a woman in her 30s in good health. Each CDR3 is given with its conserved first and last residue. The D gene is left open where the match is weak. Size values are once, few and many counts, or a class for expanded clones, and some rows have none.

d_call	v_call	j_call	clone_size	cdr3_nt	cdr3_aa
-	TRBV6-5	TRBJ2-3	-	TGTGCCAGCGTTCCAGCCCAGGGCTATGGAGATACGCAGTATTTT	CASVPAQGYGDTQYF
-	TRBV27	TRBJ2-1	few	TGTGCCAGCAGTTCGGGACTTCTCAATGAGCAGTTCTTC	CASSSGLLNEQFF
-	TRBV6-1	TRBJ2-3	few	TGTGCCAGCAGTCCCCGAGGGGGGGGCCTTACCGCAGATACGCAGTATTTT	CASSPRGGGLTADTQYF
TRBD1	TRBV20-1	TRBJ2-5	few	TGCAGTGCTAGAGGAGGGACAGACGGGACCCAGTACTTC	CSARGGTDGTQYF
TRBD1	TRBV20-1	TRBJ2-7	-	TGCAGTGCCCAGGACAGGGGAGGTCCCTACGAGCAGTACTTC	CSAQDRGGPYEQYF
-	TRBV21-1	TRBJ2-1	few	TGTGCCAGCAGGCCCTCGGGGGGGTGGTCCTACAATGAGCAGTTCTTC	CASRPSGGWSYNEQFF
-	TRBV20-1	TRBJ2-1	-	TGCAGTGCTAGAGCGGGATCTCCTAGCTCCTACAATGAGCAGTTCTTC	CSARAGSPSSYNEQFF
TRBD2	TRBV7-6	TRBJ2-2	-	TGTGCCAGCAGCTCGGCCAGCGGGGGGGCCACCACCGGGGAGCTGTTTTTT	CASSSASGGATTGELFF
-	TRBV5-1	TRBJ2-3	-	TGCGCCAGCAGCTTGGAAAGTAGTGGGACAGATACGCAGTATTTT	CASSLESSGTDTQYF
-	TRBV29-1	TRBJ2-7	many	TGCAGCGTTCTTGCAGGGGTCCACTACGAGCAGTACTTC	CSVLAGVHYEQYF
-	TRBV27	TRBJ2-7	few	TGTGCCAGCAGTGCAGACCAGACAGCCTCCTACGAGCAGTACTTC	CASSADQTASYEQYF
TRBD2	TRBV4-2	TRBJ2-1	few	TGTGCCAGCAGCCGAACCCAGGCTAGCGGGAGTGTCAATGAGCAGTTCTTC	CASSRTQASGSVNEQFF
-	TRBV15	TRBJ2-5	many	TGTGCCACCAGCAGAGAGTTGGAAGAGACCCAGTACTTC	CATSRELEETQYF
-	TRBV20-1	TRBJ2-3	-	TGCAGTGCGTTAAGGGGGGGGAATTTGCCAGATACGCAGTATTTT	CSALRGGNLPDTQYF
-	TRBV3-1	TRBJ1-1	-	TGTGCCAGCAGCCCGGGGGCGAGGAACACTGAAGCTTTCTTT	CASSPGARNTEAFF
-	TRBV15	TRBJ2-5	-	TGTGCCACCAGCAGAGATCCTGAGGGCCAAGAGACCCAGTACTTC	CATSRDPEGQETQYF
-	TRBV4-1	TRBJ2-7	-	TGCGCCAGCAGCCAAGATAGTACTATCTCCTACGAGCAGTACTTC	CASSQDSTISYEQYF
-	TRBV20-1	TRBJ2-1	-	TGCAGTGCTAGAGATAAATATGGGCAGTTCTTC	CSARDKYGQFF
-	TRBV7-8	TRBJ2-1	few	TGTGCCAGCAGCTTAGCTGACGCTACCTACAATGAGCAGTTCTTC	CASSLADATYNEQFF
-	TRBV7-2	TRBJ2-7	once	TGTGCCAGCAGCTTAGGAAGACAGCGAAGCTCCTACGAGCAGTACTTC	CASSLGRQRSSYEQYF
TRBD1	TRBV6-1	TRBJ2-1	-	TGTGCCAGCACCGAAGGGGGCCTACTCAATGAGCAGTTCTTC	CASTEGGLLNEQFF
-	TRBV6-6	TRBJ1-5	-	TGTGCCAGCCGTTTAGGGGGCAATCAGCCCCAGCATTTT	CASRLGGNQPQHF